This T cell receptor beta chain was profiled in a study of beta chain features in type 1 diabetes. As every portion of the isolated RNA was reverse transcribed, the sequencing read expressed TCRB transcripts. Clones were sequenced by immunoSEQ multiplex PCR, and TCRdb holds only the in-frame ones, with some missing. The sample holds under 350,000 clones; 7% to 9% are singletons and the top ten take 1%. Purity (above 95%) was reached by all sorted populations. The source material was central memory CD4+ T cells from blood. This clonotype originated in a woman aged 18 to 35 in good health.

CDR3 in DNA: TGTGCCAGCAGCTCTAACAGGGGGCTGGATGGCTACACCTTC. The encoded protein is CASSSNRGLDGYTF. The V call is TRBV5-6, the J call TRBJ1-2; 9 bases line up with TRBD1. Germline V lookup: CDR1 SGHDT, CDR2 YYEEEE. The CDR3 is 14 residues long. Germline trimming cut 3 bases from V and 6 bases from J; bases unmatched to any gene: 6.